Listed here are 15 T cell receptor beta chains from one sample, sequenced in a study of blood T cell repertoires in COVID-19 (dated by TCRdb to the early 2020s). Library generation was performed with the immunoSEQ multiplex PCR assay. Here the immuneACCESS table is served through TCRdb, limited to in-frame sequences with V and J called. Missing clones are a known gap in these copies; in checked studies unresolved V genes cover under half, and the rest lacks a known reason. A total of over 150,000 clones appear in this sample, around 85% of them only once. The leading ten clones occupy approximately 6.2% of the sample. The sample comprised PBMCs or T cells enriched from blood (not recorded which). Receptor source: a middle-aged man who had recovered from COVID-19.

The chain is built from TRBV11-2 and TRBJ2-3; 14 bases fit TRBD2. Losses at the gene ends were 4 bases for V and 6 bases for J; bases not matched to a gene: 12. Germline CDR1 is SGHAT and CDR2 is FQNNGV. The CDR3 has 18 amino acids. The CDR3 coding sequence is TGTGCCAGCAGCTCCGTTCCGGGACTAGCGGGAGCGGGGGATACGCAGTATTTT. It encodes CASSSVPGLAGAGDTQYF.

The sample holds a few counts of this clone. The chain links TRBV7-8 to TRBJ2-5; D may be TRBD1 (6 bases). The V gene's germline CDR1 is SGHVS and CDR2 FQNEAQ. V was shortened by 4 bases and J by 1 base, with 10 bases between the two germline ends. The CDR3 is made up of 14 amino acids. CDR3 in DNA: TGTGCCAGCAGCTCCACAGGGAGCCAAGAGACCCAGTACTTC. Its translation: CASSSTGSQETQYF. Looking up the rest from reference TRBV7-8 and TRBJ2-5 gives the full variable domain: GAGVSQSPRYKVAKRGQDVALRCDPISGHVSLFWYQQALGQGPEFLTYFQNEAQLDKSGLPSDRFFAERPEGSVSTLKIQRTQQEDSAVYLCASSSTGSQETQYFGPGTRLLVL.

The J gene is TRBJ2-1, the V gene TRBV9; 10 nucleotides match TRBD2. V lost 4 bases, J lost 7 bases, and 11 bases stayed unmatched. The CDR3 contains 16 residues. In germline, CDR1 is SGDLS, CDR2 YYNGEE. CDR3 in amino acids: CASSPLGAGGGNEQFF. In nucleotides, the CDR3 is TGTGCCAGCAGCCCCCTAGGAGCGGGAGGGGGGAATGAGCAGTTCTTC.

In nucleotides, the CDR3 is TGTGCCAGCAGCTTCCAGCAGGGGGCGATTCAGACCCAGTACTTC. It codes for CASSFQQGAIQTQYF. V gene TRBV5-4 combines with J gene TRBJ2-5; TRBD1 matches at 8 bases. Germline V lookup: CDR1 SGHNT, CDR2 YYREEE (reference sequence). The CDR3 is 15 residues long. The junction had 9 bases not matched to a gene; V was cut back by 2 bases and J by 6 bases.

This clone showed up just a few times. The chain employs TRBV5-4 and TRBJ2-3; 9 bases align to TRBD2. Unmatched junction bases numbered 7, after V lost 4 bases and J lost 4 bases. Germline lookup yields CDR1 SGHNT and CDR2 YYREEE (reference sequence). The CDR3 extends over 15 amino acids. CDR3 DNA sequence: TGTGCCAGCAGCCACCAACTAGCGGGCGCAGATACGCAGTATTTT. It is translated as CASSHQLAGADTQYF.

A remark on this clone: A clone one base away is much larger, so this may be a read error. The genes are TRBV6-5 and TRBJ2-6, with a tentative D call TRBD2 (5 bases). CDR3 length: 15 residues. Trimming removed 2 bases from V and 2 bases from J, with 7 bases in between. CDR1 MNHEY and CDR2 SVGAGI come from the germline V gene. The CDR3 nucleotides read TGTGCCAGCAGTTACGAGGGTACTGGGGCCAACGTCCTGACTTTC. This codes for CASSYEGTGANVLTF.

The chain has TRBV11-2 and TRBJ2-5; 7 bases fit TRBD2. Looked up from germline, CDR1 is SGHAT and CDR2 is FQNNGV. The CDR3 length is 13 residues. V lost 3 bases and J lost 5; bases outside the gene matches: 3. The CDR3 DNA reads as TGTGCCAGCAGCTTCGGAGCGGGGGAGACCCAGTACTTC. It encodes CASSFGAGETQYF.

For this clone: The junction departs from the called germline gene at one end, perhaps through a read error. The chain carries TRBV5-1 and TRBJ2-3; no clear D gene. Germline V lookup: CDR1 SGHRS, CDR2 YFSETQ. The CDR3 has 12 residues. CDR3 bases: TGCGCCAGCAGCTACGACACAAATACGCAGTATTTT. Amino acids: CASSYDTNTQYF.

This clone was counted between two and nine times. V and J are TRBV6-5 and TRBJ1-1; tentative D call: TRBD1 (6 bases). The CDR3 sequence is 11 residues long. Germline V lookup: CDR1 MNHEY, CDR2 SVGAGI. Trimming cost V 6 bases and J 8 bases, with 10 bases left between them. DNA for the CDR3: TGTGCCAGCAGACCCGGGACAGAAGCTTTCTTT. It is translated as CASRPGTEAFF.

This sequence joins TRBV7-2 and TRBJ1-1, with TRBD1 as a possible D gene (5 bases). Trimming pared 6 bases from V and 1 base from J, leaving 15 bases between. From germline, CDR1 is SGHTA and CDR2 FQGNSA. This CDR3 region has 15 residues. CDR3 protein: CASSIRQGGNTEAFF. CDR3 sequence (DNA): TGTGCCAGCAGTATCCGCCAGGGAGGGAACACTGAAGCTTTCTTT.

The V and J genes are TRBV28 and TRBJ1-5; D not certain. Germline V gives CDR1 MDHEN, CDR2 SYDVKM. Trimming stripped 5 bases from V and 2 bases from J, with 16 bases between. The CDR3 is 16 residues long. The CDR3 protein is CASSALSGLGNQPQHF. DNA of the CDR3: TGTGCCAGCAGTGCCTTAAGCGGGTTGGGCAATCAGCCCCAGCATTTT.

This clone was observed a handful of times. The chain couples TRBV10-3 to TRBJ1-3; D not certain. CDR1 is ENHRY and CDR2 is SYGVKD in the germline V gene. V was shortened by 6 bases and J by 1 base, with 7 bases between the two germline ends. This CDR3 has 13 residues. The CDR3 protein is CAISTGSGNTIYF. The CDR3 DNA reads as TGTGCCATCAGCACGGGGTCTGGAAACACCATATATTTT.

This chain uses TRBV28 with TRBJ2-2, with D tentatively TRBD1 (6 bases). The CDR3 is 15 amino acids. Trimming removed 10 bases from V and 5 bases from J, with 20 bases in between. Germline CDR1 is MDHEN and CDR2 is SYDVKM. CDR3 nucleotide sequence: TGTGCCACCATGACAAACGACAGGCCGACCGGGGAGCTGTTTTTT. This gives the protein CATMTNDRPTGELFF.

This chain joins TRBV30 and TRBJ1-1; D is unclear. Between the trimmed V and J ends, which lost 0 bases and 7 bases, there was a span of 9 bases. Germline V lookup: CDR1 GTSNPN, CDR2 SVGIG (reference sequence). CDR3 length: 12 residues. The CDR3 region is CAWSVLPYEAFF. CDR3 nucleotides: TGTGCCTGGAGTGTCCTCCCTTATGAAGCTTTCTTT.

V usage is TRBV2 and J usage is TRBJ2-7; 7 bases are a match to TRBD1. Germline CDR1 is SNHLY and CDR2 is FYNNEI. The CDR3 spans 16 residues. V lost 4 bases and J lost 1; bases outside the gene matches: 10. The CDR3 region is CASSANRGVGSYEQYF. The CDR3 DNA reads as TGTGCCAGCAGTGCTAACAGGGGTGTGGGGTCCTACGAGCAGTACTTC.